The T cell receptor beta chain described here comes from a study of response to subunit inactivated influenza vaccine. MiXCR, run by TCRdb on the RT-PCR reads, gives a single entry per CDR3 protein. Here the sample spans roughly 550,000 distinct CDR3 sequences, approximately 20% being singletons. CDR1 is MGHRA and CDR2 is YSYEKL in the germline V gene. The CDR3 sequence is 17 residues long. Trimming stripped 0 bases from V and 3 bases from J, with 15 bases between. This clonotype was found once. Another study also made use of these data, one on T cells expressing NK-cell markers. Per that paper: A 5'RACE template switching approach incorporating UMIs was used to make TCR beta cDNA.

The source is a man between 45 and 60 years old who received an inactivated influenza vaccine. V is TRBV4-1 and J is TRBJ2-1, with D possibly TRBD1 on 5 matching bases. Sample: CD4+ T cells sorted from PBMCs, taken 11 to 12 days after vaccination. In DNA form, the CDR3 reads TGCGCCAGCAGCCAAGATGGGTGGTTTAGGGGCTACAATGAGCAGTTCTTC. The encoded protein is CASSQDGWFRGYNEQFF.